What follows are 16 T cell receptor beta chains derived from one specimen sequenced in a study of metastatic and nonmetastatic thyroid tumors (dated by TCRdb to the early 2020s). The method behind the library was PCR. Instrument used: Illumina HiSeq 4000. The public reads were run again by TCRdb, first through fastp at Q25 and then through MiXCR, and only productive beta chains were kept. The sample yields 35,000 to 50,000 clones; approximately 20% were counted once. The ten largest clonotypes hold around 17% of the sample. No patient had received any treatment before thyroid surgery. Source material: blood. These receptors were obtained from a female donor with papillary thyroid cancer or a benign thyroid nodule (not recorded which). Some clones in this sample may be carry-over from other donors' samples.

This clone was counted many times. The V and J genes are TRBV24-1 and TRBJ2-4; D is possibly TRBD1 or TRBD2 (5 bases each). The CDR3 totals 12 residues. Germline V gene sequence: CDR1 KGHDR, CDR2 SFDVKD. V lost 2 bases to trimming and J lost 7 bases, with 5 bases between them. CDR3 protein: CATSDWGNIQYF. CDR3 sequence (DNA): TGTGCCACCAGTGATTGGGGGAACATTCAGTACTTC.

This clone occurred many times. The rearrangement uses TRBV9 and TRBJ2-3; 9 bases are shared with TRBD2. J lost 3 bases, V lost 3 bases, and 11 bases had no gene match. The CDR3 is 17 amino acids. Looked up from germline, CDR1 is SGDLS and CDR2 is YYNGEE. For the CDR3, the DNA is TGTGCCAGCAGCGCAACCTCGACTAGCGGTCGGACAGATACGCAGTATTTT. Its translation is CASSATSTSGRTDTQYF.

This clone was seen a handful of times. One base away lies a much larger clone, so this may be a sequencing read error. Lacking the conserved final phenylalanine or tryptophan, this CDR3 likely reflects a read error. CDR3 nucleotide sequence: TGTGCCAGCTCTCCGTTGGATGCGGGAGGAGGGGATGAGCAGTTCCTC. Its translation is CASSPLDAGGGDEQFL. The genes are TRBV18 and TRBJ2-1; 8 bases line up with TRBD2. Germline lookup yields CDR1 KGHSH and CDR2 LQKENI. The CDR3 sequence is 16 residues long. Trimming removed 6 bases from V and 8 bases from J; junction bases left unmatched: 15.

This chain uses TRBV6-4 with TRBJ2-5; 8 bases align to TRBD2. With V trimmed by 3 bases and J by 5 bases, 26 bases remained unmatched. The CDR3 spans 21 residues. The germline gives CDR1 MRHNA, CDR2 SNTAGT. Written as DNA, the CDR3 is TGTGCCAGCAGTGAATCGACACGAAGGGTAGCGGGATGCCCTGGGCGTGAGACCCAGTACTTC. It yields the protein CASSESTRRVAGCPGRETQYF.

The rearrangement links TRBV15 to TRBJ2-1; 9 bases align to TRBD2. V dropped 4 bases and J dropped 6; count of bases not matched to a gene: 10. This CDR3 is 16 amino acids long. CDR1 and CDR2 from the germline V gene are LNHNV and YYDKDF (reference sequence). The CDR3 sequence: CATSNGGRLAVNEQFF. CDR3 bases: TGTGCCACCAGCAACGGGGGCCGACTAGCGGTCAATGAGCAGTTCTTC.

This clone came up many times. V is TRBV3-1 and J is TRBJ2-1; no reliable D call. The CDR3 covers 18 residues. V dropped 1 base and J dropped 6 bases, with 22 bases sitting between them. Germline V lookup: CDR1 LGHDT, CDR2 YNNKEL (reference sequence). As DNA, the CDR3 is TGTGCCAGCAGCCAAGTCATTCATGCAGGTCGTTTTTCCAATGAGCAGTTCTTC. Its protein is CASSQVIHAGRFSNEQFF.

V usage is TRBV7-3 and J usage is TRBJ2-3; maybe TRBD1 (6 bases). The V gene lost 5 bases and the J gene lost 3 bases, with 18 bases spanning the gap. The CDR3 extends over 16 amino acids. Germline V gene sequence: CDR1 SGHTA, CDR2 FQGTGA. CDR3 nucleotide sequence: TGTGCCAGCAGCCGACAGGTAGTGCCATTAACAGATACGCAGTATTTT. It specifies CASSRQVVPLTDTQYF. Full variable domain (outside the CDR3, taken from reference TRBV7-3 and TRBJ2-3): GAGVSQTPSNKVTEKGKYVELRCDPISGHTALYWYRQSLGQGPEFLIYFQGTGAADDSGLPNDRFFAVRPEGSVSTLKIQRTERGDSAVYLCASSRQVVPLTDTQYFGPGTRLTVL.

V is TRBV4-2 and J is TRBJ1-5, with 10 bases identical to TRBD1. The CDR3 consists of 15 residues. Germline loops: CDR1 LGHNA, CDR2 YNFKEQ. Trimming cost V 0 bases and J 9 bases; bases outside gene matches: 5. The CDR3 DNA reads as TGTGCCAGCAGCCAAGATCTGACAGGGGGCCGGCCCCAGCATTTT. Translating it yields CASSQDLTGGRPQHF.

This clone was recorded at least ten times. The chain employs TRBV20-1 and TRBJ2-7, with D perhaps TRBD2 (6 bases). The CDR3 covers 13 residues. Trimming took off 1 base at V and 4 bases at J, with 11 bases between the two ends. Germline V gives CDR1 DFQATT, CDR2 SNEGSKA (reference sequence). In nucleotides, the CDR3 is TGCAGTGCTAGAGGGGTGGCGGGGTACGAGCAGTACTTC. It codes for CSARGVAGYEQYF.

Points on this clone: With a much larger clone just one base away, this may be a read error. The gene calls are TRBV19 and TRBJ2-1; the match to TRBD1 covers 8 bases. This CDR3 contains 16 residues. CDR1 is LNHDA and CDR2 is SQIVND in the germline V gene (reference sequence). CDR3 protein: CAGSRQGFSSYNEQFF. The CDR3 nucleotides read TGTGCCGGTAGTCGACAGGGGTTCAGCTCCTACAATGAGCAGTTCTTC.

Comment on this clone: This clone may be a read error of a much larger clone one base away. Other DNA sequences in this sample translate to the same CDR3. DNA of the CDR3: TGTGCCAGCAGTTTAAGGCTTACTAGCGGTACACTGTTGGACAATGGGCAGTTCTTC. Translating it yields CASSLRLTSGTLLDNGQFF. The chain combines TRBV28 with TRBJ2-1; 8 bases agree with TRBD2. The CDR3 is made up of 19 amino acids. CDR1 is MDHEN, CDR2 SYDVKM, per germline.

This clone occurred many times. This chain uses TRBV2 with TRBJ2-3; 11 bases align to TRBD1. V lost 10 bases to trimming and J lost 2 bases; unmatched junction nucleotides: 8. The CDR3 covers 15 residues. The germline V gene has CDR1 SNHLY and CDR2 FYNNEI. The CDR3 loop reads CATAGTGGNTDTQYF. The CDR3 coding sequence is TGTGCCACCGCCGGGACAGGGGGAAACACAGATACGCAGTATTTT.

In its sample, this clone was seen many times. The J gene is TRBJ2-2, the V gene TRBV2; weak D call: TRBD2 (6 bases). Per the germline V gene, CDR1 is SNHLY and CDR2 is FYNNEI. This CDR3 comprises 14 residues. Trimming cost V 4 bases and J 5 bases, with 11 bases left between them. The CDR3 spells CASSVLAGTGELFF. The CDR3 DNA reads TGTGCCAGCAGTGTACTAGCCGGGACCGGGGAGCTGTTTTTT.

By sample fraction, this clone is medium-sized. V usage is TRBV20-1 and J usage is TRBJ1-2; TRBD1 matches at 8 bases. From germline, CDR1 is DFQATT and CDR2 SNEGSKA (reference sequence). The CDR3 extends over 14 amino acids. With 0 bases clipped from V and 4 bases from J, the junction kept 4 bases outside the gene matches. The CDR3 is CSAREQGEIYGYTF. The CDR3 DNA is TGCAGTGCTAGAGAACAGGGGGAGATCTATGGCTACACCTTC.

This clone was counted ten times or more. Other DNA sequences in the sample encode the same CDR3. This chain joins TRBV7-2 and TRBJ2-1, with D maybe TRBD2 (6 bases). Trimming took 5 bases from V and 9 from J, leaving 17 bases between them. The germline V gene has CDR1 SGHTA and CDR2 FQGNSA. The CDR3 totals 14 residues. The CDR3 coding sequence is TGTGCCAGCAGCCCGCGTCAACTGCGGGGTGAGCAGTTCTTC. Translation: CASSPRQLRGEQFF. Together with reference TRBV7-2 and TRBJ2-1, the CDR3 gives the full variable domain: GAGVSQSPSNKVTEKGKDVELRCDPISGHTALYWYRQSLGQGLEFLIYFQGNSAPDKSGLPSDRFSAERTGGSVSTLTIQRTQQEDSAVYLCASSPRQLRGEQFFGPGTRLTVL.

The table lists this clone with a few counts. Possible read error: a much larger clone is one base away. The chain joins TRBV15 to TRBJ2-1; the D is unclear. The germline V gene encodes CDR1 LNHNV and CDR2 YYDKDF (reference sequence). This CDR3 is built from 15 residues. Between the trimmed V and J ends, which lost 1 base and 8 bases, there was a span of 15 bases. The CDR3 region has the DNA TGTGCCACCAGCAGAGTGGGGTCGGGTACGGATGAGCAGTTCTTC. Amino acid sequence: CATSRVGSGTDEQFF.